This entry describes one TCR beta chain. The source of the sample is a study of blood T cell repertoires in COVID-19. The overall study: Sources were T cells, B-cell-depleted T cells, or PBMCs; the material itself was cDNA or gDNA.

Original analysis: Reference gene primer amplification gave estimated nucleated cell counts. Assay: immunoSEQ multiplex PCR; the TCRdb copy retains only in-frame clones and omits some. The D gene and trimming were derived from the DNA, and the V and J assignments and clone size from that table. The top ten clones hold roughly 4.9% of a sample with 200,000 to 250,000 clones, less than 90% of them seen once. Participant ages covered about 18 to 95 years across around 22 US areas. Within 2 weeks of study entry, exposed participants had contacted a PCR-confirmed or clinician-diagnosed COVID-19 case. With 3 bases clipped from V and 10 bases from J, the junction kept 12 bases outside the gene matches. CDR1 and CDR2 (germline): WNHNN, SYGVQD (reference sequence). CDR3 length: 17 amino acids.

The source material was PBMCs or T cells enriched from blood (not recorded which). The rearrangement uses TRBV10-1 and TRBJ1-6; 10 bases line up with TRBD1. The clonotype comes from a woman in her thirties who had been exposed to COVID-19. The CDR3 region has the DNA TGCGCCAGCAGTGACCACTCCGGGACAGGGGCCAGCTCACCCCTCCACTTT. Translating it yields CASSDHSGTGASSPLHF.